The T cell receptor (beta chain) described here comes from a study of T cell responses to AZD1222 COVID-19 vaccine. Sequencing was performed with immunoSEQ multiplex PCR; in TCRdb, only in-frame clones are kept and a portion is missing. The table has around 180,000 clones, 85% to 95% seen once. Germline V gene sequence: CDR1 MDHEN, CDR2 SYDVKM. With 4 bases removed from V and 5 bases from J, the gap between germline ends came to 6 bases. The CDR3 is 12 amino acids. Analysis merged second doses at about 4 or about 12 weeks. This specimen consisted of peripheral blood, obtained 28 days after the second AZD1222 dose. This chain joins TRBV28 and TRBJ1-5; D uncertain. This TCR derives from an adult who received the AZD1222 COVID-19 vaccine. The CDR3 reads CASSYGDQPQHF. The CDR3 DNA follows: TGTGCCAGCAGTTACGGCGATCAGCCCCAGCATTTT. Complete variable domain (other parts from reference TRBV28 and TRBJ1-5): DVKVTQSSRYLVKRTGEKVFLECVQDMDHENMFWYRQDPGLGLRLIYFSYDVKMKEKGDIPEGYSVSREKKERFSLILESASTNQTSMYLCASSYGDQPQHFGDGTRLSIL.